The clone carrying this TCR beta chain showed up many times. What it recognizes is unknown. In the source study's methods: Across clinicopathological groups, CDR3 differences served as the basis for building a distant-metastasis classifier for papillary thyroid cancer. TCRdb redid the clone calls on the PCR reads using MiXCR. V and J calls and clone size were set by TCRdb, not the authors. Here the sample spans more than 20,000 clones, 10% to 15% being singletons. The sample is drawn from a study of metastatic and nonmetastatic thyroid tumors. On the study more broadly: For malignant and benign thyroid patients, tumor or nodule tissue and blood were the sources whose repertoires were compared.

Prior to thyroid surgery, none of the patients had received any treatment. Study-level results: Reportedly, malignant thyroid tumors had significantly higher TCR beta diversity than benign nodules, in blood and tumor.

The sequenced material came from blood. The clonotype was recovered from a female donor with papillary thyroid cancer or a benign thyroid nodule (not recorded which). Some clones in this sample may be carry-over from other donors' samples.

DNA for the CDR3: TGTGCCAGCAGCCCGGAGGGGGGGGCTGAAGCTTTCTTT. It translates to CASSPEGGAEAFF. The V gene is TRBV7-3, the J gene TRBJ1-1; perhaps TRBD1 as D (6 bases). V was trimmed by 5 bases and J by 6 bases, leaving 13 bases between them. The CDR3 runs 13 residues. CDR1 is SGHTA, CDR2 FQGTGA, per germline.